This T cell receptor (beta chain) was retrieved from a study of T cell responses to AZD1222 COVID-19 vaccine. Notes on the study in general: In all cases, repertoires were sampled only after the peak T cell response.

On this clone itself: What it binds is not known.

CDR1 and CDR2 from the germline V gene are KGHSH and LQKENI. The V gene lost 4 bases and the J gene lost 0 bases, with 13 bases spanning the gap. This CDR3 region has 17 residues. Libraries were prepared by immunoSEQ multiplex PCR; TCRdb keeps only in-frame clonotypes and omits some of them. In the table there are 150,000 or so clones, roughly 92% of which are singletons. Sequenced material: peripheral blood, taken on day 0 of AZD1222 vaccination. The chain combines TRBV18 with TRBJ2-6; D is unclear. The sequence derives from an adult in good health. The CDR3 reads CASSRVGSSSGANVLTF. Written as DNA, the CDR3 is TGTGCCAGCTCACGCGTTGGGTCAAGCTCTGGGGCCAACGTCCTGACTTTC.